The clone carrying this TCR beta chain came up a few times. The sample belongs to a study of T cell responses to AZD1222 COVID-19 vaccine. The CDR3 runs 15 residues. V gave up 1 base and J gave up 8 bases; unmatched junction bases: 8. Germline lookup yields CDR1 MNHEY and CDR2 SMNVEV (reference sequence). Sequencing used immunoSEQ multiplex PCR; TCRdb keeps in-frame clones, though not all of them. Counted here are approximately 180,000 clones, about 90% occurring once; the ten biggest clones make up 5% to 7%. The receptor comes from an adult in good health. The chain is built from TRBV27 and TRBJ2-1; 7 bases line up with TRBD2. The input for sequencing was peripheral blood, taken on day 0 of AZD1222 vaccination. The CDR3 loop reads CASSLYGGSTYEQFF. In DNA form, the CDR3 reads TGTGCCAGCAGTTTATATGGCGGGAGTACCTATGAGCAGTTCTTC.